This T cell receptor (beta chain) originates from a study of T cells in Graves' hyperthyroidism and ophthalmopathy. General study points: Expanded thyroid clonotypes (above 0.001) were mostly also found in blood.

Uncontrolled infection, other autoimmune disease, pregnancy or lactation barred patients from enrollment. Researchers amplified the TCR beta CDR3 regions from RNA transcripts. First-round RT-PCR of the TCR CDR3 relied on the HTBI primer set. TCRdb ran MiXCR on the multiplex PCR reads and lists one entry per CDR3 protein. The profile shows nearly 750,000 distinct CDR3 sequences, about 35% of them singletons. Worth noting for this clonotype: Its specificity is not known.

Germline V CDR1 and CDR2: LNHNV, YYDKDF (reference sequence). The CDR3 length is 15 residues. J gave up 9 bases and V 3 bases, and 7 bases lay outside the gene matches. Material: blood. This clonotype originated in a woman in her thirties or forties with Graves' hyperthyroidism. V gene TRBV15 combines with J gene TRBJ1-6; TRBD1 agrees at 8 bases. The CDR3 sequence is CATSSPGGSGSPLHF. The CDR3 DNA sequence: TGTGCCACCAGCAGTCCAGGGGGCTCGGGTTCACCCCTCCACTTT.